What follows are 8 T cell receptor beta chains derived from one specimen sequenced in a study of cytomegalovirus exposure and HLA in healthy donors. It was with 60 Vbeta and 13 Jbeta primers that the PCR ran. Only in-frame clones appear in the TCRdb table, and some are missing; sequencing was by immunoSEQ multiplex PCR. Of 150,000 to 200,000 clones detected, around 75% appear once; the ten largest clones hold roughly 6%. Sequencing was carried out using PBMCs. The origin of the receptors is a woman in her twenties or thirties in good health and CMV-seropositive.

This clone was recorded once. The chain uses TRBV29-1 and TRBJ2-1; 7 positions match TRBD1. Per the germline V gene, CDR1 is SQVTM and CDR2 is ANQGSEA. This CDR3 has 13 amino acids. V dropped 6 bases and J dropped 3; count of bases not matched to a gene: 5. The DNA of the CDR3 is TGCAGCGTCACCGGGACAGTCTACAATGAGCAGTTCTTC. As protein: CSVTGTVYNEQFF.

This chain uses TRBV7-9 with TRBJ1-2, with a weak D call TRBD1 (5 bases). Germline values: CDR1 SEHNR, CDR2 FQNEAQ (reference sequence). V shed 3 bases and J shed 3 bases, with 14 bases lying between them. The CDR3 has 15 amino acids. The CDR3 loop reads CASSFQAAGHYGYTF. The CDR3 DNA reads TGTGCCAGCAGCTTTCAGGCAGCAGGGCACTATGGCTACACCTTC.

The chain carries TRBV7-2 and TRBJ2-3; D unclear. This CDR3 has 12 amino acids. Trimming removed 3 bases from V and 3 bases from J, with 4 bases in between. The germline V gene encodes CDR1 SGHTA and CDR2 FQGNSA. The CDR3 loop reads CASSFPTDTQYF. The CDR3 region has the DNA TGTGCCAGCAGCTTCCCTACAGATACGCAGTATTTT.

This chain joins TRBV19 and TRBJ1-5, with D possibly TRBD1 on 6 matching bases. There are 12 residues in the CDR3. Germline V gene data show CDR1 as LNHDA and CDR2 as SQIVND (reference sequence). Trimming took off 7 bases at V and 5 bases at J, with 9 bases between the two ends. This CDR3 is CASNQGYQPQHF. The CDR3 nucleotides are TGTGCCAGTAACCAGGGGTATCAGCCCCAGCATTTT. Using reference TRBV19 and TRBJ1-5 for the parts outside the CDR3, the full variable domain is DGGITQSPKYLFRKEGQNVTLSCEQNLNHDAMYWYRQDPGQGLRLIYYSQIVNDFQKGDIAEGYSVSREKKESFPLTVTSAQKNPTAFYLCASNQGYQPQHFGDGTRLSIL.

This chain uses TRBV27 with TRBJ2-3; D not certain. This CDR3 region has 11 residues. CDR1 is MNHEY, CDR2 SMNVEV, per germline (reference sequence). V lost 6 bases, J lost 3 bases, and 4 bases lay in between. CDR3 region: CASSRTDTQYF. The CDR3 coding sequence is TGTGCCAGCAGCAGGACAGATACGCAGTATTTT.

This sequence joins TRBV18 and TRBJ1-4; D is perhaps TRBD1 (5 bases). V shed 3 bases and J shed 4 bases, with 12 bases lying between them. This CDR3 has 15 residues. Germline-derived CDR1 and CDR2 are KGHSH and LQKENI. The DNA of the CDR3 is TGTGCCAGCTCACCCCAACAGGCCAATAATGAAAAACTGTTTTTT. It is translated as CASSPQQANNEKLFF.

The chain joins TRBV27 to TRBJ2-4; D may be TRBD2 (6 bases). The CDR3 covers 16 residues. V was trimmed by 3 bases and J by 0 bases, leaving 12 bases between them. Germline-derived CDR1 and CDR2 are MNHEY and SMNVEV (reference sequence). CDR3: CASSLVGGLAKNIQYF. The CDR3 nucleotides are TGTGCCAGCAGTTTGGTCGGGGGTCTAGCCAAAAACATTCAGTACTTC.

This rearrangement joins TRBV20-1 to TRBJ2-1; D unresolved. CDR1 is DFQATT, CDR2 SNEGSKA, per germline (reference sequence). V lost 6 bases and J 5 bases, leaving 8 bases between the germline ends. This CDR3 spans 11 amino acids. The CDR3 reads CSAPTDNEQFF. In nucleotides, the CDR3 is TGCAGTGCGCCTACTGACAATGAGCAGTTCTTC.